Below, 17 T cell receptor beta chains from the same sample are listed, as sequenced in a study of shared clonotypes between healthy human individuals. Clones were read by immunoSEQ multiplex PCR, and TCRdb kept only the in-frame ones, dropping some. This table holds hundreds of thousands of clones, roughly 87% found once. The sequencing input was memory CD8+ T cells sorted from blood. The subset here: CD45RO+ cells pooled with CCR7-negative TemRA cells. The receptors here all came from a young man in good health.

This sequence joins TRBV28 and TRBJ2-7; 7 nucleotides line up with TRBD1. Germline CDR1 MDHEN, CDR2 SYDVKM. Unmatched junction bases numbered 6, after V lost 5 bases and J lost 2 bases. CDR3 size: 14 residues. CDR3 DNA sequence: TGTGCCAGCAGTGACACAGGGGCTACCTACGAGCAGTACTTC. Encoded protein: CASSDTGATYEQYF.

The genes are TRBV7-8 and TRBJ1-2; D is unresolved. CDR1 SGHVS and CDR2 FQNEAQ come from the germline V gene. The CDR3 is 13 residues long. The germline V and J ends were trimmed by 2 bases and 8 bases, with 12 bases remaining between them. CDR3 protein: CASSLSAGSGYTF. CDR3 bases: TGTGCCAGCAGCTTAAGCGCGGGCTCCGGCTACACCTTC.

The genes are TRBV5-6 and TRBJ1-2, with D unresolved. This CDR3 has 14 residues. V lost 0 bases, J lost 4 bases, and 10 bases lay in between. Germline assignment: CDR1 SGHDT and CDR2 YYEEEE. The CDR3 nucleotides are TGTGCCAGCAGCTTGGCCCACAGCTTCTATGGCTACACCTTC. Protein sequence: CASSLAHSFYGYTF.

The rearrangement uses TRBV18 and TRBJ2-7; 7 positions match TRBD1. Losses at the gene ends were 2 bases for V and 6 bases for J; bases not matched to a gene: 10. The CDR3 loop spans 15 amino acids. Germline CDR1 reads KGHSH; CDR2 reads LQKENI. CDR3 in DNA: TGTGCCAGCTCACCAGAAGACGGGACAGCCATCGAGCAGTACTTC. Protein: CASSPEDGTAIEQYF.

This sequence joins TRBV4-3 and TRBJ2-7; the match to TRBD2 covers 11 bases. The germline V gene has CDR1 LGHNA and CDR2 YSLEER. Trimming cost V 4 bases and J 1 base; bases outside gene matches: 9. The CDR3 contains 17 residues. For the CDR3, the DNA is TGCGCCAGCAGCCCCCGGCTAGCGGGAGGCCCGTCCTACGAGCAGTACTTC. Translation gives CASSPRLAGGPSYEQYF.

The sample holds one count of this clone. V and J are TRBV28 and TRBJ2-7; 7 bases are a match to TRBD2. In germline, CDR1 is MDHEN, CDR2 SYDVKM. The V and J ends lost 8 bases and 4 bases, in that order; junction bases with no gene match: 8. The CDR3 totals 13 residues. This CDR3 reads CASLTDGGYEQYF. CDR3 bases: TGTGCCAGCCTCACCGACGGGGGGTACGAGCAGTACTTC.

CDR3 DNA: TGCGCCAGCAGCCAAGAGTGGACTAGCGGGGACGAGCAGTACTTC. It encodes CASSQEWTSGDEQYF. J is TRBJ2-7 and V is TRBV4-1, with 12 nucleotides matching TRBD2. J gave up 5 bases and V 0 bases, and 2 bases lay outside the gene matches. Germline assignment: CDR1 MGHRA and CDR2 YSYEKL. The CDR3 runs to 15 residues.

The V call is TRBV7-9, the J call TRBJ2-3; 8 bases are shared with TRBD2. V shed 5 bases, J shed 5 bases, and the junction held 9 bases outside the gene matches. CDR1 and CDR2 from the germline V gene are SEHNR and FQNEAQ (reference sequence). The CDR3 loop spans 15 amino acids. The CDR3 DNA is TGTGCCAGCAGCCAGGGAGCGGGGGCCGTAGATACGCAGTATTTT. Its translation is CASSQGAGAVDTQYF.

The CDR3 region is CATSRTLEKTDGYTF. CDR3 coding DNA: TGTGCCACCAGCAGAACCCTCGAAAAGACCGATGGCTACACCTTC. The chain joins TRBV15 to TRBJ1-2; unclear D gene. CDR1 and CDR2 from the germline V gene are LNHNV and YYDKDF (reference sequence). The CDR3 covers 15 residues. Trimming removed 2 bases from V and 6 bases from J, with 16 bases in between. Based on the CDR3 plus reference TRBV15 and TRBJ1-2, the full variable domain is DAMVIQNPRYQVTQFGKPVTLSCSQTLNHNVMYWYQQKSSQAPKLLFHYYDKDFNNEADTPDNFQSRRPNTSFCFLDIRSPGLGDTAMYLCATSRTLEKTDGYTFGSGTRLTVV.

This chain's CDR3 is CASSYTGIAQETQYF. The CDR3 DNA follows: TGTGCCAGCAGTTACACAGGGATTGCCCAAGAGACCCAGTACTTC. V is TRBV27 and J is TRBJ2-5; D is perhaps TRBD1 (6 bases). Trimming stripped 4 bases from V and 1 base from J, with 13 bases between. CDR1 and CDR2 (germline): MNHEY, SMNVEV (reference sequence). This CDR3 comprises 15 residues.

Relative to its sample, this clone is medium-sized. The CDR3 region is CASSFRPGYQPQHF. The CDR3 coding sequence is TGTGCCAGCAGTTTCAGGCCAGGGTATCAGCCCCAGCATTTT. The J gene is TRBJ1-5, the V gene TRBV28, with D possibly being TRBD1 (5 bases). The germline V gene has CDR1 MDHEN and CDR2 SYDVKM. V lost 3 bases, J lost 5 bases, and 11 bases lay in between. There are 14 residues in the CDR3.

This clone was seen a single time. The same CDR3 also results from other DNA sequences found in this sample. The chain couples TRBV27 to TRBJ2-7; D gene unclear. CDR1 and CDR2 (germline): MNHEY, SMNVEV (reference sequence). Trimming took 2 bases from V and 0 from J, leaving 5 bases between them. The CDR3 contains 13 residues. The CDR3 is CASSLATSYEQYF. The CDR3 nucleotides read TGTGCCAGCAGTTTAGCGACCTCCTACGAGCAGTACTTC.

The chain links TRBV28 to TRBJ1-3; TRBD1 matches at 7 bases. Unmatched junction bases numbered 6, after V lost 2 bases and J lost 5 bases. This CDR3 comprises 15 residues. In germline, CDR1 is MDHEN, CDR2 SYDVKM. This CDR3 reads CASSLKGAGRNTIYF. In nucleotides, the CDR3 is TGTGCCAGCAGTTTAAAGGGGGCAGGGCGAAACACCATATATTTT.

The chain links TRBV5-4 to TRBJ2-2, with D possibly matching TRBD1 (6 bases). The ends were cut back, 2 bases at V and 1 base at J, with 9 bases in the middle. The CDR3 is 15 residues long. The germline gives CDR1 SGHNT, CDR2 YYREEE (reference sequence). CDR3 coding DNA: TGTGCCAGCAGCTTCGGACAGTGGAACACCGGGGAGCTGTTTTTT. Its translation is CASSFGQWNTGELFF.

V and J are TRBV4-3 and TRBJ2-3, with D unresolved. V was cut by 0 bases and J by 5 bases, with 12 bases left in between. The length of the CDR3 is 15 residues. Looked up from germline, CDR1 is LGHNA and CDR2 is YSLEER. The CDR3 loop reads CASSQDWLDGDTQYF. CDR3 coding DNA: TGCGCCAGCAGCCAAGATTGGCTAGATGGAGATACGCAGTATTTT.

This clone was counted once. The chain couples TRBV7-9 to TRBJ2-1; unclear D gene. This CDR3 is built from 14 residues. Trimming stripped 7 bases from V and 0 bases from J, with 10 bases between. Germline V gene lookup returns CDR1 SEHNR and CDR2 FQNEAQ (reference sequence). The CDR3 region is CASNAESSYNEQFF. CDR3 sequence (DNA): TGTGCCAGCAACGCGGAGAGCTCCTACAATGAGCAGTTCTTC.

This clone was detected a few times. V is TRBV7-2 and J is TRBJ2-1; 12 nucleotides match TRBD2. The CDR3 spans 19 residues. With V trimmed by 0 bases and J by 3 bases, 9 bases remained unmatched. Germline CDR1 reads SGHTA; CDR2 reads FQGNSA. The CDR3 DNA reads TGTGCCAGCAGCTTAGCAAGACTAGCGGGGGCCCTGAGCTACAATGAGCAGTTCTTC. Residues: CASSLARLAGALSYNEQFF.